This T cell receptor (beta chain) is from a study of T cell responses to AZD1222 COVID-19 vaccine. Study observations and caveats: In a largely white British group with more females than males, clonal diversity was possibly underestimated. A reported finding is that nearly half of spike-specific TCRs target unmutated variant regions.

Trimming took off 2 bases at V and 2 bases at J, with 10 bases between the two ends. The CDR3 runs 14 residues. CDR1 LNHNV and CDR2 YYDKDF come from the germline V gene (reference sequence). Some clones are missing from TCRdb's copy, which holds only in-frame ones; the method was immunoSEQ multiplex PCR. The sample contains 75,000 to 80,000 clones, roughly 80% of which appear only once. In the case of this clone: What it binds is unknown.

The TCR was taken from an adult who received the MenACWY meningococcal vaccine as a control. The chain is built from TRBV15 and TRBJ2-7, with a tentative D call TRBD1 (6 bases). Material: peripheral blood, obtained 28 days after the second dose of the MenACWY control vaccine. CDR3 DNA sequence: TGTGCCACCAGCAGAACCCGGGACACCTACGAGCAGTACTTC. Amino acids: CATSRTRDTYEQYF.